The rows below give T cell receptor beta chains drawn from one sample of a study of OX40 agonist ivuxolimab in advanced cancers. The repertoire was sequenced with immunoSEQ multiplex PCR; TCRdb's copy has only in-frame clones and lacks some. This sample has tens of thousands of clones; about four fifths occur once, and the top ten carry 1.8%. Sample: CD4+ or CD8+ T cells sorted from blood, taken in a trial of the OX40 agonist ivuxolimab. The receptors derive from an adult with an advanced solid tumor such as melanoma, head and neck, liver or kidney cancer. Each CDR3 is given with its conserved first and last residue. D genes are given only for firm matches. The size entry is marked missing in some rows and otherwise reads once, few, many or a size class.

d_gene	abundance	v_gene	j_gene	CDR3aa	CDR3nt
TRBD2	few	TRBV15	TRBJ2-7	CATSREGREGEQYF	TGTGCCACCAGCAGAGAGGGCAGGGAGGGGGAGCAGTACTTC
NA	NA	TRBV6-6	TRBJ1-2	CASSYLQRPHGYTF	TGTGCCAGCAGTTACTTACAGCGACCCCATGGCTACACCTTC
NA	NA	TRBV28	TRBJ1-2	CASIPGGNSGSGYTF	TGTGCCAGCATCCCCGGGGGGAACTCGGGGAGTGGCTACACCTTC
NA	NA	TRBV27	TRBJ2-7	CASSLSGLSSYEQYF	TGTGCCAGCAGTCTAAGTGGTTTAAGCTCCTACGAGCAGTACTTC
NA	NA	TRBV28	TRBJ2-1	CASSFGVGGSNEQFF	TGTGCCAGCAGCTTCGGCGTGGGAGGATCCAATGAGCAGTTCTTC
TRBD1	once	TRBV19	TRBJ2-3	CASSIVVGQGTDTQYF	TGTGCCAGTAGTATAGTAGTGGGACAGGGGACAGATACGCAGTATTTT
TRBD1	NA	TRBV7-9	TRBJ1-1	CASSTGASGTEAFF	TGTGCCAGCAGTACAGGGGCCTCCGGAACTGAAGCTTTCTTT
NA	NA	TRBV7-2	TRBJ1-1	CASNTRGTEAFF	TGTGCCAGCAACACGAGGGGGACTGAAGCTTTCTTT
NA	once	TRBV5-1	TRBJ1-2	CASSLLGQSFNYGYTF	TGCGCCAGCAGCTTACTTGGACAGAGTTTTAACTATGGCTACACCTTC
TRBD1	NA	TRBV7-2	TRBJ1-5	CASSGQGAQPQHF	TGTGCCAGCAGCGGACAGGGGGCGCAGCCCCAGCATTTT